Below, 29 T cell receptor beta chains from the same sample are listed, as sequenced in a study of technical replicates of blood from four donors. Repertoires were generated with immunoSEQ multiplex PCR, while TCRdb's copy carries only in-frame clones and drops some. This sample carries some 87,000 clones, just over 95% of them seen once, and the ten largest clones take around 0.31%. Source material: T cells isolated from PBMCs. Receptors originate from a human donor in good health.

The chain carries TRBV4-3 and TRBJ2-7, with 7 bases identical to TRBD2. The V gene end was trimmed by 4 bases and the J gene end by 3 bases; junction bases not matched to a gene: 6. This CDR3 contains 14 residues. The V gene's germline CDR1 is LGHNA and CDR2 YSLEER. Here the CDR3 DNA reads TGCGCCAGCAGCCCCGGACTAGAAGGCTACGAGCAGTACTTC. Translated, it gives CASSPGLEGYEQYF.

The V call is TRBV5-6, the J call TRBJ2-7, with D maybe TRBD1 (8 bases). The CDR3 totals 14 residues. Germline V gene data show CDR1 as SGHDT and CDR2 as YYEEEE. Between the trimmed V and J ends, which lost 7 bases and 0 bases, there was a span of 14 bases. CDR3 coding DNA: TGTGCCAGCGGACAGGGAGGGGACTCCTACGAGCAGTACTTC. Protein: CASGQGGDSYEQYF.

The chain combines TRBV6-6 with TRBJ2-7, with a possible D match to TRBD1 (5 bases). This CDR3 spans 13 amino acids. V gave up 2 bases and J gave up 1 base, with 6 bases separating them. Germline values: CDR1 MNHNY, CDR2 SVGAGI (reference sequence). CDR3 nucleotide sequence: TGTGCCAGCAGTTACACAGGTTCCTACGAGCAGTACTTC. Its protein product is CASSYTGSYEQYF.

This clone came up once. V gene TRBV19 combines with J gene TRBJ1-5, with D perhaps matching TRBD1 (5 bases). Germline loops: CDR1 LNHDA, CDR2 SQIVND (reference sequence). V dropped 6 bases and J dropped 4 bases, with 10 bases sitting between them. The CDR3 is 13 amino acids. Here the CDR3 reads CASSRQLNQPQHF. The CDR3 region has the DNA TGTGCCAGTAGCCGACAGTTGAATCAGCCCCAGCATTTT.

The V gene is TRBV19, the J gene TRBJ1-2, with unresolved D. Germline CDR1 and CDR2: LNHDA and SQIVND (reference sequence). The CDR3 is 15 amino acids. Trimming shortened V by 7 bases and J by 3 bases, and 18 bases separated the two germline ends. CDR3 sequence reads: CASKVSPDLDYGYTF. The CDR3 coding sequence is TGTGCCAGTAAAGTCTCTCCGGACTTAGACTATGGCTACACCTTC.

The chain couples TRBV10-3 to TRBJ2-3, with 9 bases that match TRBD1. Germline CDR1 reads ENHRY; CDR2 reads SYGVKD. The CDR3 length is 15 residues. J lost 1 base, V lost 10 bases, and 9 bases had no gene match. The CDR3 is CATARTGVGTDTQYF. The CDR3 bases are TGTGCCACCGCCCGGACAGGGGTGGGCACAGATACGCAGTATTTT.

The CDR3 loop is CASSYGGREVNEQFF. The CDR3 coding sequence is TGTGCCAGCAGTTACGGCGGGAGAGAGGTCAATGAGCAGTTCTTC. The chain couples TRBV6-5 to TRBJ2-1; 7 bases agree with TRBD2. The V gene's germline CDR1 is MNHEY and CDR2 SVGAGI. The CDR3 length is 15 residues. V shed 2 bases, J shed 6 bases, and the junction held 7 bases outside the gene matches.

The V and J genes are TRBV7-3 and TRBJ2-6; 8 bases align to TRBD1. Trimming took 1 base from V and 3 from J; bases not matched to a gene: 8. CDR1 is SGHTA and CDR2 is FQGTGA in the germline V gene. This CDR3 is 18 amino acids long. The CDR3 here is CASSLRAGQGVGANVLTF. The DNA of the CDR3 is TGTGCCAGCAGCTTAAGGGCAGGACAGGGTGTTGGGGCCAACGTCCTGACTTTC. The full variable domain, in which reference TRBV7-3 and TRBJ2-6 provide the parts outside the CDR3, is GAGVSQTPSNKVTEKGKYVELRCDPISGHTALYWYRQSLGQGPEFLIYFQGTGAADDSGLPNDRFFAVRPEGSVSTLKIQRTERGDSAVYLCASSLRAGQGVGANVLTFGAGSRLTVL.

V is TRBV9 and J is TRBJ1-2, with D maybe TRBD1 (5 bases). The CDR3 length is 13 residues. V dropped 2 bases and J dropped 1 base, with 6 bases sitting between them. The germline V gene has CDR1 SGDLS and CDR2 YYNGEE. CDR3 region: CASSVDSNYGYTF. CDR3 nucleotides: TGTGCCAGCAGCGTCGACAGTAACTATGGCTACACCTTC.

The chain links TRBV15 to TRBJ2-2, with 12 bases aligning to TRBD2. Germline CDR1 is LNHNV and CDR2 is YYDKDF (reference sequence). The CDR3 loop spans 15 amino acids. V was clipped by 4 bases and J by 5 bases; unmatched bases: 2. The CDR3 spells CATSKGLAGTGELFF. DNA of the CDR3: TGTGCCACCAGCAAAGGACTAGCGGGAACCGGGGAGCTGTTTTTT. The whole variable domain, remainder taken from reference TRBV15 and TRBJ2-2, is DAMVIQNPRYQVTQFGKPVTLSCSQTLNHNVMYWYQQKSSQAPKLLFHYYDKDFNNEADTPDNFQSRRPNTSFCFLDIRSPGLGDTAMYLCATSKGLAGTGELFFGEGSRLTVL.

V is TRBV4-1 and J is TRBJ1-1; 7 nucleotides agree with TRBD1. Per the germline V gene, CDR1 is MGHRA and CDR2 is YSYEKL. The V segment lost 4 bases and the J segment 6 bases; nucleotides outside the gene matches: 17. The CDR3 runs 17 residues. This CDR3 reads CASSPTLGGLRLAEAFF. The DNA of the CDR3 is TGCGCCAGCAGCCCGACCTTAGGGGGCTTAAGGTTAGCTGAAGCTTTCTTT.

This chain links TRBV6-5 with TRBJ2-7, with 8 positions matching TRBD1. Germline CDR1 is MNHEY and CDR2 is SVGAGI. This CDR3 is 15 amino acids long. V shed 0 bases, J shed 4 bases, and the junction held 5 bases outside the gene matches. For the CDR3, the DNA is TGTGCCAGCAGTTACTCGTCAGGGGGCACTTACGAGCAGTACTTC. Encoded protein: CASSYSSGGTYEQYF.

The genes are TRBV5-4 and TRBJ1-5; 8 nucleotides align to TRBD1. CDR1 is SGHNT, CDR2 YYREEE, per germline (reference sequence). The CDR3 is made up of 14 amino acids. V lost 4 bases to trimming and J lost 6 bases; unmatched junction nucleotides: 6. CDR3 sequence: CASSPGQAGQPQHF. The DNA of the CDR3 is TGTGCCAGCAGCCCGGGACAGGCTGGTCAGCCCCAGCATTTT.

The chain links TRBV10-3 to TRBJ2-7; D may be TRBD2 (6 bases). With 1 base removed from V and 5 bases from J, the gap between germline ends came to 9 bases. This CDR3 is 13 amino acids long. Germline CDR1 reads ENHRY; CDR2 reads SYGVKD. The CDR3 region is CAISELAGNEQYF. Here the CDR3 DNA reads TGTGCCATCAGTGAGTTGGCGGGAAACGAGCAGTACTTC.

CDR3 sequence (DNA): TGCGCCAGCAGCCCCGACAGGGACGAGCAGTACTTC. Translating it yields CASSPDRDEQYF. The chain is built from TRBV5-1 and TRBJ2-7; TRBD1 agrees at 7 bases. CDR1 SGHRS and CDR2 YFSETQ come from the germline V gene. The CDR3 is 12 residues long. V trimming: 4 bases; J trimming: 5 bases; junction bases outside the gene matches: 3.

J is TRBJ2-5 and V is TRBV6-6; D gene uncertain. From germline, CDR1 is MNHNY and CDR2 SVGAGI (reference sequence). The length of the CDR3 is 13 residues. V gave up 3 bases and J gave up 4 bases, with 9 bases separating them. The CDR3 region is CASSYGLGETQYF. The CDR3 region has the DNA TGTGCCAGCAGTTATGGGCTCGGAGAGACCCAGTACTTC.

The V and J genes are TRBV6-1 and TRBJ1-5; a possible D gene is TRBD1 (6 bases). The CDR3 has 12 amino acids. Germline-derived CDR1 and CDR2 are MNHNS and SASEGT. V was pared by 6 bases and J by 6 bases, with 9 bases between. CDR3 loop: CASREGVQPQHF. The CDR3 bases are TGTGCCAGCAGAGAGGGGGTTCAGCCCCAGCATTTT.

About this clone itself: At one end, the junction sequence differs from germline, possibly due to a read error. The rearrangement links TRBV7-7 to TRBJ1-4; 11 bases fit TRBD1. CDR3 length equals 14 residues. Germline CDR1 and CDR2: SSHAT and FNYEAQ (reference sequence). The CDR3 sequence: CASSSGQGGEKLFF. Written as DNA, the CDR3 is TGTGCTAGCAGCTCGGGACAGGGGGGTGAAAAACTGTTTTTT. The full variable domain, with the rest looked up from reference TRBV7-7 and TRBJ1-4, is GAGVSQSPRYKVTKRGQDVTLRCDPISSHATLYWYQQALGQGPEFLTYFNYEAQPDKSGLPSDRFSAERPEGSISTLTIQRTEQRDSAMYRCASSSGQGGEKLFFGSGTQLSVL.

The chain links TRBV6-5 to TRBJ2-7; 10 positions agree with TRBD2. The V gene end was trimmed by 2 bases and the J gene end by 7 bases; junction bases not matched to a gene: 8. Germline lookup yields CDR1 MNHEY and CDR2 SVGAGI. The CDR3 length is 15 residues. The CDR3 sequence: CASSYGSSGSREQYF. Here the CDR3 DNA reads TGTGCCAGCAGTTACGGGTCTAGCGGGAGTAGAGAGCAGTACTTC.

The rearrangement uses TRBV7-9 and TRBJ2-2; possible D gene TRBD1, 5 bases. The CDR3 runs to 17 residues. V was clipped by 1 base and J by 2 bases, with 14 bases between them. Germline CDR1 SEHNR, CDR2 FQNEAQ (reference sequence). The CDR3 bases are TGTGCCAGCAGCTTAGTGTTCGTGACAGATAACACCGGGGAGCTGTTTTTT. Its protein product is CASSLVFVTDNTGELFF.

The chain has TRBV19 and TRBJ2-7, with 7 nucleotides matching TRBD1. The CDR3 runs 13 residues. The germline V gene has CDR1 LNHDA and CDR2 SQIVND (reference sequence). The ends lost 10 bases at V and 0 bases at J; junction bases unmatched: 6. CDR3: CAIIRGSSYEQYF. The CDR3 DNA reads as TGTGCCATTATCAGGGGGTCCTCCTACGAGCAGTACTTC.

The genes are TRBV5-1 and TRBJ2-5, with D possibly matching TRBD2 (6 bases). V was pared by 3 bases and J by 10 bases, with 10 bases between. Germline CDR1 reads SGHRS; CDR2 reads YFSETQ. There are 11 residues in the CDR3. The CDR3 reads CASSSAGYQYF. CDR3 bases: TGCGCCAGCAGCTCGGCGGGGTACCAGTACTTC.

The chain couples TRBV19 to TRBJ2-1, with D possibly matching TRBD1 (5 bases). The CDR3 covers 17 residues. Trimming cost V 1 base and J 3 bases, with 16 bases left between them. Looked up from germline, CDR1 is LNHDA and CDR2 is SQIVND (reference sequence). The CDR3 DNA sequence: TGTGCCAGTAGTATAGCAGGGTGGGAAGAAAGCTACAATGAGCAGTTCTTC. It yields the protein CASSIAGWEESYNEQFF.

This clone was counted once. The V call is TRBV7-3, the J call TRBJ2-7; 8 positions agree with TRBD2. J was trimmed by 6 bases and V by 6 bases; bases with no gene match: 4. This CDR3 has 12 amino acids. Germline V CDR1 and CDR2: SGHTA, FQGTGA. The CDR3 is CASRREGGEQYF. For the CDR3, the DNA is TGTGCCAGCAGACGGGAGGGGGGCGAGCAGTACTTC.

The count of this clone is one. The chain joins TRBV2 to TRBJ2-2; D possibly corresponds to TRBD2 (5 bases). The germline V gene encodes CDR1 SNHLY and CDR2 FYNNEI. The CDR3 is 14 residues long. Trimming pared 7 bases from V and 3 bases from J, leaving 12 bases between. The CDR3 region has the DNA TGTGCCAGCACGGTGGAGGACGACACCGGGGAGCTGTTTTTT. It encodes CASTVEDDTGELFF.

This clone was recorded only once. V and J are TRBV5-1 and TRBJ2-7; perhaps TRBD1 as D (6 bases). V was trimmed by 0 bases and J by 1 base, leaving 14 bases between them. The CDR3 is made up of 16 amino acids. The germline gives CDR1 SGHRS, CDR2 YFSETQ. The CDR3 spells CASSLAGQGYSYEQYF. The CDR3 nucleotides are TGCGCCAGCAGCTTGGCCGGTCAGGGGTATTCCTACGAGCAGTACTTC.

The chain uses TRBV30 and TRBJ2-7, with unresolved D. This CDR3 contains 12 residues. The V end was cut by 4 bases, the J end by 0 bases, with 7 bases between. The germline V gene has CDR1 GTSNPN and CDR2 SVGIG (reference sequence). CDR3 residues: CAWTTGSYEQYF. The CDR3 region has the DNA TGTGCCTGGACGACTGGCTCCTACGAGCAGTACTTC.

The genes are TRBV7-2 and TRBJ2-7; 11 bases fit TRBD2. CDR3 size: 17 residues. After removal of 1 base from V and 0 bases from J, the junction contained 5 bases not matched to a gene. The germline V gene has CDR1 SGHTA and CDR2 FQGNSA. The CDR3, as DNA: TGTGCCAGCAGCTTAGTACTAGCGGGAGTATCCTCCTACGAGCAGTACTTC. The encoded protein is CASSLVLAGVSSYEQYF.

The chain combines TRBV27 with TRBJ2-1; 13 bases map to TRBD2. The V gene end was trimmed by 5 bases and the J gene end by 9 bases; junction bases not matched to a gene: 4. Germline V gene sequence: CDR1 MNHEY, CDR2 SMNVEV (reference sequence). CDR3 length equals 14 residues. DNA for the CDR3: TGTGCCAGCAGTGGACTAGCGGGAGTGAGTGAGCAGTTCTTC. This codes for CASSGLAGVSEQFF.